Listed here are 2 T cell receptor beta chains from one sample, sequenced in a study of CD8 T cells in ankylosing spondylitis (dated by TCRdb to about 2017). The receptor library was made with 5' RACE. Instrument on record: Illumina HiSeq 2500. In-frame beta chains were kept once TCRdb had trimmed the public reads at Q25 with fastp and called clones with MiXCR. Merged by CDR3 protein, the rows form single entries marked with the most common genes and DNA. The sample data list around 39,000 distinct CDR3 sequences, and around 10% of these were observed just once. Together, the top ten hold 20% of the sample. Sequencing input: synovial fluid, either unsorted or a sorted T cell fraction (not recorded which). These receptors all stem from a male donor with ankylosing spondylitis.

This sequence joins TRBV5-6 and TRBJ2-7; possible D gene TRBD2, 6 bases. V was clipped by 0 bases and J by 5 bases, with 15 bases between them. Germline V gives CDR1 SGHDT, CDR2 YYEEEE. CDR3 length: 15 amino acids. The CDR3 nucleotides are TGTGCCAGCAGCTTGGGGGCGGGAAGGGTTGACGAGCAGTACTTC. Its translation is CASSLGAGRVDEQYF.

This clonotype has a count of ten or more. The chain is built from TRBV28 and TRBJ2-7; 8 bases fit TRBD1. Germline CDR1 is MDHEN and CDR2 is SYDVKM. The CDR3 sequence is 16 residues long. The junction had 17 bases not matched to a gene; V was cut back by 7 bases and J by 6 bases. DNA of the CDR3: TGTGCCAGCACAGCGTTCCCAGGGGGCTCGCATGCCGAGCAGTACTTC. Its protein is CASTAFPGGSHAEQYF.